Presented here are 5 T cell receptor beta chains from one specimen sequenced in a study of blood T cell repertoires in COVID-19. Clones were read by immunoSEQ multiplex PCR, and TCRdb kept only the in-frame ones, dropping some. The sample holds 350,000 to 550,000 clones; around 87% are singletons and the top ten take 0.95% to 1.3%. Sequenced material: PBMCs or T cells enriched from blood (not recorded which). These receptors were collected from a man aged 25 to 45 who had recovered from COVID-19.

V is TRBV13 and J is TRBJ2-5, with 9 bases aligning to TRBD1. Germline loops: CDR1 PRHDT, CDR2 FYEKMQ (reference sequence). The ends lost 2 bases at V and 9 bases at J; junction bases unmatched: 10. The CDR3 contains 15 residues. The CDR3: CASSLSRGQGMAQYF. In nucleotides, the CDR3 is TGTGCCAGCAGCTTATCACGTGGACAGGGGATGGCCCAGTACTTC.

The V call is TRBV2, the J call TRBJ2-7; D is unclear. CDR1 is SNHLY, CDR2 FYNNEI, per germline. Deletions cut 2 bases from V and 3 bases from J, with 5 bases between. The CDR3 has 12 residues. The CDR3 sequence is CASSERSYEQYF. The CDR3 DNA reads TGTGCCAGCAGTGAAAGGAGCTACGAGCAGTACTTC.

The chain uses TRBV3-1 (or the pseudogene TRBV3-2) and TRBJ1-4, with a tentative D call TRBD1 (5 bases). V was cut by 4 bases and J by 8 bases, with 14 bases left in between. The length of the CDR3 is 14 residues. Germline V gives CDR1 LGHDT, CDR2 YNNKEL (reference sequence). The CDR3 sequence is CASSRAGGGEKLFF. The CDR3 region has the DNA TGTGCCAGCAGCCGAGCCGGGGGAGGCGAAAAACTGTTTTTT.

The chain employs TRBV9 and TRBJ2-2; 8 nucleotides match TRBD2. Germline V gene data show CDR1 as SGDLS and CDR2 as YYNGEE. This CDR3 comprises 16 residues. J gave up 7 bases and V 0 bases, and 8 bases lay outside the gene matches. The CDR3 spells CASSVVGRVGVGELFF. The CDR3 region has the DNA TGTGCCAGCAGCGTAGTCGGGAGGGTTGGTGTCGGGGAGCTGTTTTTT. Supplemented by reference TRBV9 and TRBJ2-2, the full variable domain reads DSGVTQTPKHLITATGQRVTLRCSPRSGDLSVYWYQQSLDQGLQFLIQYYNGEERAKGNILERFSAQQFPDLHSELNLSSLELGDSALYFCASSVVGRVGVGELFFGEGSRLTVL.

This clone is a singleton in its sample. V is TRBV24-1 and J is TRBJ2-1, with 10 bases aligning to TRBD2. Germline V gene data show CDR1 as KGHDR and CDR2 as SFDVKD. There are 19 residues in the CDR3. V was clipped by 4 bases and J by 0 bases; unmatched bases: 11. The CDR3 loop reads CATSDTGTSDPNSYNEQFF. For the CDR3, the DNA is TGTGCCACCAGTGACACCGGGACTAGCGACCCGAACTCCTACAATGAGCAGTTCTTC.